These 23 T cell receptor beta chains share one sample of origin, sequenced in a study of naive and memory T cell subsets. Two oligonucleotides, mixed equimolar, formed the beta constant-region primer covering TRBC1 and TRBC2. One entry per CDR3 protein, called by TCRdb with MiXCR from the UMI-ligation and nested PCR reads. Of roughly 91,000 distinct CDR3 sequences listed, roughly 13% are singletons. Sequencing was done on a sample of central memory CD4+ T cells from blood. The receptors shown here come from a human donor in good health.

This clonotype was counted between two and nine times. The chain carries TRBV27 and TRBJ1-6; perhaps TRBD1 as D (5 bases). V dropped 3 bases and J dropped 8 bases, with 11 bases sitting between them. The CDR3 contains 14 residues. Germline assignment: CDR1 MNHEY and CDR2 SMNVEV (reference sequence). CDR3 protein: CASSLGGEDSPLHF. The CDR3 bases are TGTGCCAGCAGTTTGGGGGGAGAGGATTCACCCCTCCACTTT.

This chain joins TRBV7-9 and TRBJ1-4; D ambiguous. The CDR3 runs to 16 residues. V was cut by 3 bases and J by 0 bases, with 11 bases left in between. The V gene's germline CDR1 is SEHNR and CDR2 FQNEAQ (reference sequence). CDR3 DNA sequence: TGTGCCAGCAGCTTGGGGATCGGTGCAACTAATGAAAAACTGTTTTTT. Protein: CASSLGIGATNEKLFF.

This clonotype was detected many times. The chain carries TRBV2 and TRBJ2-2; 11 bases agree with TRBD2. The ends lost 9 bases at V and 5 bases at J; junction bases unmatched: 8. Germline assignment: CDR1 SNHLY and CDR2 FYNNEI. This CDR3 contains 15 residues. CDR3 sequence reads: CASGRGTSGTGELFF. The CDR3 DNA follows: TGTGCCAGTGGGAGGGGGACTAGCGGAACCGGGGAGCTGTTTTTT.

This clonotype was detected many times. This rearrangement joins TRBV29-1 to TRBJ2-4, with 8 bases matching TRBD2. The trim removed 6 bases at V and 4 bases at J, leaving 2 bases unmatched. This CDR3 is 12 amino acids long. Germline-derived CDR1 and CDR2 are SQVTM and ANQGSEA. The CDR3 loop is CSVTSGKNIQYF. CDR3 DNA sequence: TGCAGCGTCACTAGCGGAAAAAACATTCAGTACTTC.

V gene TRBV3-1 combines with J gene TRBJ2-2; D gene ambiguous. Germline CDR1 reads LGHDT; CDR2 reads YNNKEL (reference sequence). Deletions cut 2 bases from V and 3 bases from J, with 4 bases between. The CDR3 is 13 amino acids. DNA of the CDR3: TGTGCCAGCAGCCAACCATACACCGGGGAGCTGTTTTTT. Translated, it gives CASSQPYTGELFF.

With regard to this clonotype: This could be a read error, since a much larger clone is one nucleotide away. In DNA form, the CDR3 reads TGCAGTGCTAGAATGGACAGCTGCGGACCCTACGAGCAGTACTTC. It encodes CSARMDSCGPYEQYF. The chain couples TRBV20-1 to TRBJ2-7; D possibly corresponds to TRBD1 (6 bases). The V and J ends lost 2 bases and 2 bases respectively, with 16 bases between them. CDR3 length: 15 amino acids. Germline CDR1 DFQATT, CDR2 SNEGSKA (reference sequence).

This chain links TRBV28 with TRBJ2-4; 7 bases line up with TRBD2. The V gene's germline CDR1 is MDHEN and CDR2 SYDVKM. V was clipped by 6 bases and J by 2 bases; unmatched bases: 10. There are 16 residues in the CDR3. CDR3: CASSRRDYSSKNIQYF. The DNA of the CDR3 is TGTGCCAGCAGCCGCCGGGACTACTCCTCCAAAAACATTCAGTACTTC. Filled out from reference TRBV28 and TRBJ2-4, the complete variable domain reads DVKVTQSSRYLVKRTGEKVFLECVQDMDHENMFWYRQDPGLGLRLIYFSYDVKMKEKGDIPEGYSVSREKKERFSLILESASTNQTSMYLCASSRRDYSSKNIQYFGAGTRLSVL.

The chain employs TRBV6-2 or TRBV6-3 and TRBJ1-2; 9 nucleotides match TRBD1. Per germline, CDR1 MNHEY and CDR2 SVGEGT. This CDR3 region has 14 residues. Trimming cost V 0 bases and J 8 bases; bases outside gene matches: 4. DNA for the CDR3: TGTGCCAGCAGTTACTCCGACAGGGGGTCGGGCTACACCTTC. Its translation is CASSYSDRGSGYTF.

This clonotype was counted a few times. This CDR3 is CASSERDTLSYEQYF. CDR3 DNA sequence: TGTGCCAGCAGTGAGCGGGACACTCTATCCTACGAGCAGTACTTC. V gene TRBV6-1 combines with J gene TRBJ2-7; D could derive from TRBD1 or TRBD2 (6 bases each). This CDR3 is 15 amino acids long. Trimming removed 3 bases at V and 1 base at J, with 13 bases between. Germline V gives CDR1 MNHNS, CDR2 SASEGT.

This clonotype turned up a few times. The V and J genes are TRBV19 and TRBJ2-1; 7 bases match TRBD1. The V segment lost 5 bases and the J segment 4 bases; nucleotides outside the gene matches: 5. Germline CDR1 LNHDA, CDR2 SQIVND (reference sequence). This CDR3 has 14 amino acids. CDR3 protein: CASSWDRRYNEQFF. Written as DNA, the CDR3 is TGTGCCAGTAGTTGGGACAGAAGGTACAATGAGCAGTTCTTC.

This clonotype was recorded a few times. The chain combines TRBV10-3 with TRBJ2-7; the D gene is possibly TRBD1 (6 bases). V was clipped by 10 bases and J by 0 bases, with 10 bases between them. Germline V gene sequence: CDR1 ENHRY, CDR2 SYGVKD. This CDR3 is 12 amino acids long. CDR3 in DNA: TGTGCCACACAGGGATTCTCCTACGAGCAGTACTTC. Its protein is CATQGFSYEQYF.

In DNA form, the CDR3 reads TGTGCCAGTAGCGGACAGGGAATGTACTTC. This translates into CASSGQGMYF. The chain joins TRBV19 to TRBJ2-7, with 8 bases matching TRBD1. Trimming cost V 6 bases and J 12 bases; bases outside gene matches: 4. CDR3 length: 10 amino acids. The germline CDR1 and CDR2 sequences are LNHDA and SQIVND (reference sequence).

This clonotype was seen more than once but under ten times. The V gene is TRBV28, the J gene TRBJ2-3; a possible D gene is TRBD2 (6 bases). In germline, CDR1 is MDHEN, CDR2 SYDVKM. V was clipped by 8 bases and J by 7 bases, with 7 bases between them. CDR3 size: 10 residues. CDR3 sequence (DNA): TGTGCCAGCCGGGGGTATACGCAGTATTTT. Translating gives CASRGYTQYF.

In this sample, this clonotype turned up once. V usage is TRBV10-3 and J usage is TRBJ2-2; D gene ambiguous. CDR1 and CDR2 (germline): ENHRY, SYGVKD. V was shortened by 7 bases and J by 3 bases, with 12 bases between the two germline ends. This CDR3 comprises 14 residues. DNA for the CDR3: TGTGCCATCAAGTCAAATCGGGACACCGGGGAGCTGTTTTTT. It specifies CAIKSNRDTGELFF.

This clonotype was observed a handful of times. The chain couples TRBV20-1 to TRBJ2-3; D is possibly TRBD2 (6 bases). The length of the CDR3 is 13 residues. CDR1 and CDR2 (germline): DFQATT, SNEGSKA (reference sequence). The ends were cut back, 7 bases at V and 5 bases at J, with 16 bases in the middle. The CDR3: CSVRPGRGDTQYF. The CDR3 DNA follows: TGCAGTGTCCGACCGGGGCGGGGAGATACGCAGTATTTT.

The J gene is TRBJ1-1, the V gene TRBV18; D might be TRBD1 (6 bases). Germline V gene data show CDR1 as KGHSH and CDR2 as LQKENI. Trimming took off 5 bases at V and 5 bases at J, with 9 bases between the two ends. This CDR3 has 12 amino acids. The CDR3 DNA sequence: TGTGCCAGCTCATTTCAGGGGACTGAAGCTTTCTTT. Its protein product is CASSFQGTEAFF.

The sample holds a few counts of this clonotype. This chain uses TRBV14 with TRBJ1-1; 7 nucleotides align to TRBD1. V was pared by 4 bases and J by 6 bases, with 11 bases of the junction left unmatched. Per germline, CDR1 SGHDN and CDR2 FVKESK. The CDR3 has 15 amino acids. CDR3 in DNA: TGTGCCAGCAGCCGAATGGGACAGTCATACGCTGAAGCTTTCTTT. It translates to CASSRMGQSYAEAFF. Variable domain in full (rest from reference TRBV14 and TRBJ1-1): EAGVTQFPSHSVIEKGQTVTLRCDPISGHDNLYWYRRVMGKEIKFLLHFVKESKQDESGMPNNRFLAERTGGTYSTLKVQPAELEDSGVYFCASSRMGQSYAEAFFGQGTRLTVV.

This clonotype was observed many times. This sequence joins TRBV7-9 and TRBJ2-5; D is uncertain. CDR1 is SEHNR and CDR2 is FQNEAQ in the germline V gene (reference sequence). V dropped 1 base and J dropped 5 bases, with 17 bases sitting between them. CDR3 length: 16 residues. CDR3 in DNA: TGTGCCAGCAGCTTAGGGCAGCCCCAAAGTGTTGAGACCCAGTACTTC. Translation: CASSLGQPQSVETQYF.

J is TRBJ1-6 and V is TRBV3-1; D might be TRBD1 (6 bases). Between the trimmed V and J ends, which lost 5 bases and 10 bases, there was a span of 21 bases. CDR3 length: 16 amino acids. Germline lookup yields CDR1 LGHDT and CDR2 YNNKEL (reference sequence). As DNA, the CDR3 is TGTGCCAGCAGCGGACCTGAGACAGGTCTCTACTCACCCCTCCACTTT. Translated, it gives CASSGPETGLYSPLHF.

The CDR3 DNA follows: TGTGCCTGGAATCAGGGTAACGAGCAGTTCTTC. This translates into CAWNQGNEQFF. This chain uses TRBV30 with TRBJ2-1; maybe TRBD1 (5 bases). Trimming shortened V by 4 bases and J by 10 bases, and 11 bases separated the two germline ends. This CDR3 has 11 residues. Germline V gene data show CDR1 as GTSNPN and CDR2 as SVGIG (reference sequence).

This clonotype was seen only a few times. V gene TRBV20-1 combines with J gene TRBJ2-1, with D tentatively TRBD2 (6 bases). V was shortened by 3 bases and J by 3 bases, with 18 bases between the two germline ends. Germline V gene sequence: CDR1 DFQATT, CDR2 SNEGSKA (reference sequence). This CDR3 comprises 16 residues. The CDR3 is CSARPLREWSYNEQFF. CDR3 nucleotide sequence: TGCAGTGCTAGGCCTCTACGGGAGTGGAGCTACAATGAGCAGTTCTTC.

In its sample, this clonotype was seen a few times. The rearrangement joins TRBV18 to TRBJ2-1; 9 nucleotides line up with TRBD1. Germline CDR1 and CDR2: KGHSH and LQKENI. This CDR3 region has 15 residues. J lost 6 bases, V lost 3 bases, and 6 bases had no gene match. CDR3 in DNA: TGTGCCAGCTCACCCCGACAGGGGGTCTCCAATGAGCAGTTCTTC. It yields the protein CASSPRQGVSNEQFF.

CDR3 coding DNA: TGCGCCAGCAGCATATTAGCGGGACCCTACAATGAGCAGTTCTTC. It is translated as CASSILAGPYNEQFF. The gene calls are TRBV5-1 and TRBJ2-1; TRBD2 matches 8 bases. The V and J ends lost 4 bases and 2 bases, in that order; junction bases with no gene match: 5. CDR3 length equals 15 residues. Per the germline V gene, CDR1 is SGHRS and CDR2 is YFSETQ.